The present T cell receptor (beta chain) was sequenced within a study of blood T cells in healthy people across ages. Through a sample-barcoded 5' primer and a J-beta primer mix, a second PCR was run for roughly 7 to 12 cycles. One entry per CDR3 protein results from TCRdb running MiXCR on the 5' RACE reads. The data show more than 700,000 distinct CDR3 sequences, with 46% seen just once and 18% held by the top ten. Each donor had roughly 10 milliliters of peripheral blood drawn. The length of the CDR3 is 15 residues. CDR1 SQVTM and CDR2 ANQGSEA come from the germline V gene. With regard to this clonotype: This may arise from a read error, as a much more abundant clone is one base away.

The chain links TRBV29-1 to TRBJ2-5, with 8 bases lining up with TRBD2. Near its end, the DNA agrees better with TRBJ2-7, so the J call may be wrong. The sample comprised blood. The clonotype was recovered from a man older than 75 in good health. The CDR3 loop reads CSVTRESGRSLEQYF. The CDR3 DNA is TGCAGCGTTACACGCGAGAGCGGGAGATCCCTCGAGCAGTACTTC.